Below, 6 T cell receptor beta chains from the same sample are listed, as sequenced in a study of CD8 T cells in Susac syndrome. Random hexamers served to reverse transcribe roughly 0.5 to 1 ug RNA. TCRdb used MiXCR to reprocess the immunoSEQ multiplex PCR reads, holding one entry per CDR3 protein. The sample has 71,000 or so distinct CDR3 sequences; over 90% are singletons. The sequenced sample consisted of CD4+ T cells from PBMCs. Receptor source: a human donor with multiple sclerosis.

The rearrangement joins TRBV4-2 to TRBJ2-5; weak D call: TRBD1 (6 bases). This CDR3 is built from 16 residues. Trimming cost V 3 bases and J 1 base, with 15 bases left between them. Germline V gives CDR1 LGHNA, CDR2 YNFKEQ. DNA for the CDR3: TGTGCCAGCAGCCAGACCCGGGACACGATCCAAGAGACCCAGTACTTC. This translates into CASSQTRDTIQETQYF.

This chain joins TRBV29-1 and TRBJ1-3; no clear D. This CDR3 has 14 residues. Germline V gene data show CDR1 as SQVTM and CDR2 as ANQGSEA. V was trimmed by 5 bases and J by 0 bases, leaving 11 bases between them. The CDR3 DNA is TGCAGCGTTCTAGGCACCCGCTCTGGAAACACCATATATTTT. Encoded protein: CSVLGTRSGNTIYF.

The chain recombines TRBV7-8 with TRBJ2-7; D is ambiguous. CDR3 length: 13 residues. V was pared by 4 bases and J by 3 bases, with 10 bases between. Germline CDR1 is SGHVS and CDR2 is FQNEAQ. The chain's CDR3 is CASSSLWDYEQYF. In DNA, the CDR3 is TGTGCCAGCAGCTCCTTATGGGACTACGAGCAGTACTTC. Together with reference TRBV7-8 and TRBJ2-7, the CDR3 gives the full variable domain: GAGVSQSPRYKVAKRGQDVALRCDPISGHVSLFWYQQALGQGPEFLTYFQNEAQLDKSGLPSDRFFAERPEGSVSTLKIQRTQQEDSAVYLCASSSLWDYEQYFGPGTRLTVT.

A single count supports this clonotype. The chain combines TRBV24-1 with TRBJ2-3, with D unclear. Looked up from germline, CDR1 is KGHDR and CDR2 is SFDVKD. Deletions cut 4 bases from V and 5 bases from J, with 6 bases between. The CDR3 runs 12 residues. The CDR3: CATSEFGDTQYF. CDR3 nucleotides: TGTGCCACCAGTGAATTTGGAGATACGCAGTATTTT.

The J gene is TRBJ2-7, the V gene TRBV12-3 or TRBV12-4, with 12 bases aligning to TRBD2. Trimming at V came to 6 bases and at J to 4 bases, leaving 7 bases not matched to a gene. The CDR3 runs to 15 residues. CDR3 in DNA: TGTGCCAGCAGCGTGACTAGCGGGGGAGGGTACGAGCAGTACTTC. Encoded protein: CASSVTSGGGYEQYF.

This chain joins TRBV30 and TRBJ2-7; D is unclear. V dropped 3 bases and J dropped 2 bases, with 11 bases sitting between them. The CDR3 is 13 residues long. CDR1 and CDR2 from the germline V gene are GTSNPN and SVGIG (reference sequence). The DNA of the CDR3 is TGTGCCTGGAGCCCCAGCGTACCCTACGAGCAGTACTTC. Protein: CAWSPSVPYEQYF.